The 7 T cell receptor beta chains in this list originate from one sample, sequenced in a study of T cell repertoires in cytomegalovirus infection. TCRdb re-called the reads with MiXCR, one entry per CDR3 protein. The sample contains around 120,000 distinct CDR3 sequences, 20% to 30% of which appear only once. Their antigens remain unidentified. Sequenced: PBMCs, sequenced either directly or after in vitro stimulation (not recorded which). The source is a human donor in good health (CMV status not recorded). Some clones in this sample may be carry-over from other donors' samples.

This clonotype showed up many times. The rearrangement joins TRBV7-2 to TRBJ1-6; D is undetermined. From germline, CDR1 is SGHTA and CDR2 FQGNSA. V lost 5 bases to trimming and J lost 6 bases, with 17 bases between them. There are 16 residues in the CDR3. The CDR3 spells CASSRSTGLSNSPLHF. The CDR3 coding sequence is TGTGCCAGCAGCCGTTCCACCGGGTTGAGTAATTCACCCCTCCACTTT.

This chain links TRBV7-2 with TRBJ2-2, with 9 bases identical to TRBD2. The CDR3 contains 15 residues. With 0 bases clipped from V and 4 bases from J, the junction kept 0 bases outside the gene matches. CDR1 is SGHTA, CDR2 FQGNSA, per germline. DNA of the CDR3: TGTGCCAGCAGCTTAGCAGCGGGAGGCACCGGGGAGCTGTTTTTT. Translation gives CASSLAAGGTGELFF.

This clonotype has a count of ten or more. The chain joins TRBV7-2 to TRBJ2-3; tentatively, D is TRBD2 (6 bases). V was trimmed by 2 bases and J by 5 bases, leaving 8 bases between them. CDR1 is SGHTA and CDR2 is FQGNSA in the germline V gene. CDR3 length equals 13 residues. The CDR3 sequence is CASSLQGGDTQYF. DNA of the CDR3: TGTGCCAGCAGCTTACAGGGAGGAGATACGCAGTATTTT.

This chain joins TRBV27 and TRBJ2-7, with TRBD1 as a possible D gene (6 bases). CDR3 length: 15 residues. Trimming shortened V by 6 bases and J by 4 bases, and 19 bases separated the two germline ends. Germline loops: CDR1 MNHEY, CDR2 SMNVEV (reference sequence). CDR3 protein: CASSHKGVLWYEQYF. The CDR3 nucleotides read TGTGCCAGCAGCCATAAGGGGGTCCTGTGGTACGAGCAGTACTTC.

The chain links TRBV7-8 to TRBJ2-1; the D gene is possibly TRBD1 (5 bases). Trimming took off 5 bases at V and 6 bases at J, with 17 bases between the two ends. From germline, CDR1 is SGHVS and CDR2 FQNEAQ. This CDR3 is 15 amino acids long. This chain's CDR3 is CASSRITWQGNEQFF. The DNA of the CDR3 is TGTGCCAGCAGCCGTATAACTTGGCAGGGCAATGAGCAGTTCTTC.

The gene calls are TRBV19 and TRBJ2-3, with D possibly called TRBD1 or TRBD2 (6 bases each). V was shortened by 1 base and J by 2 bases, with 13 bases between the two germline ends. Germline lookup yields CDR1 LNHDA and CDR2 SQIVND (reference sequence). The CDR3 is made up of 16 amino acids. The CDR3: CASSIGGGQVTDTQYF. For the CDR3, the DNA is TGTGCCAGTAGTATAGGAGGGGGGCAGGTCACAGATACGCAGTATTTT. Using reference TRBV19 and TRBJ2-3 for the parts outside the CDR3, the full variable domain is DGGITQSPKYLFRKEGQNVTLSCEQNLNHDAMYWYRQDPGQGLRLIYYSQIVNDFQKGDIAEGYSVSREKKESFPLTVTSAQKNPTAFYLCASSIGGGQVTDTQYFGPGTRLTVL.

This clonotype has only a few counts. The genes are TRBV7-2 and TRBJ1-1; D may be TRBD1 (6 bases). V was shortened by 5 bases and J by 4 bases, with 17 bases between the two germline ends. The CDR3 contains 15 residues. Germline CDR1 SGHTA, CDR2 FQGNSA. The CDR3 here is CASSRGGGPATEAFF. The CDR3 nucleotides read TGTGCCAGCAGCCGCGGTGGGGGGCCGGCCACTGAAGCTTTCTTT. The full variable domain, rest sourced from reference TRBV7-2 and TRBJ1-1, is GAGVSQSPSNKVTEKGKDVELRCDPISGHTALYWYRQSLGQGLEFLIYFQGNSAPDKSGLPSDRFSAERTGGSVSTLTIQRTQQEDSAVYLCASSRGGGPATEAFFGQGTRLTVV.